This T cell receptor beta chain was sequenced for a study of T cell repertoires in cytomegalovirus infection. Across the whole study: The public TCR beta signatures pointed to both CMV infection and matching HLA type.

TCRdb reprocessed the reads via MiXCR and lists one record per CDR3 protein. The repertoire holds fewer than 300,000 distinct CDR3 sequences, with over 20% as singletons. Broader study findings: CMV carriers with the relevant HLA were identified by cumulative public TCR beta family frequency. The ex vivo response was dominated by HLA-C-restricted CMV-specific TCR beta clonotypes.

As regards this clonotype: As yet, its antigen is unknown.

The V gene's germline CDR1 is SEHNR and CDR2 FQNEAQ (reference sequence). V was trimmed by 5 bases and J by 8 bases, leaving 19 bases between them. The CDR3 runs to 15 residues. V is TRBV7-9 and J is TRBJ2-1; D is perhaps TRBD1 or TRBD2 (5 bases each). Specimen: PBMCs. This receptor was obtained from a human donor in good health (CMV status not recorded). Some clones in this sample may be carry-over from other donors' samples. The CDR3 DNA sequence: TGTGCCAGCAGCCCGTGGGACGTCGGTGTCGATGAGCAGTTCTTC. This sequence encodes CASSPWDVGVDEQFF.